This T cell receptor beta chain was sequenced in a study of blood T cell repertoires in COVID-19. Germline values: CDR1 SGHRS, CDR2 YFSETQ. The CDR3 length is 14 residues. V was trimmed by 4 bases and J by 4 bases, leaving 14 bases between them. In the authors' workflow: Amplification with reference gene primers provided the estimates of nucleated cell counts. Data came from immunoSEQ multiplex PCR; TCRdb stores just in-frame clones and leaves some out. The V and J calls and the clone size are those of that table, but D and trimming were determined from the DNA. The data show around 140,000 clones, 85% to 90% seen once.

The chain has TRBV5-1 and TRBJ1-1, with D perhaps TRBD1 (5 bases). Source material: peripheral blood. This clonotype originated in a man at least 80 years old with acute or convalescent COVID-19. The CDR3 coding sequence is TGCGCCAGCAGCCCGCAAATCGGGGGCACTGAAGCTTTCTTT. It is translated as CASSPQIGGTEAFF.